This TCR beta chain was identified during a study of beta chain features in type 1 diabetes. Points from the study as a whole: Patients' naive, central memory and regulatory TCRB repertoires appeared more alike than those of healthy donors. In all four CD4+ subsets, TCRB CDR3 length was significantly, moderately reduced in type 1 diabetes.

The authors reverse transcribed all of the isolated RNA, so sequencing captured expressed TCRB transcripts. Assay: immunoSEQ multiplex PCR; the TCRdb copy retains only in-frame clones and omits some. The table records 300,000 to 400,000 clones, about a tenth of them present only once. CD45RO/CCR7/CD25/CD127/CD95/CD27 staining was used to isolate CD4+ naive, central memory, regulatory and stem cell-like memory cells by sorting. For this clone: Its antigen is still unknown.

The CDR3 is 14 residues long. In germline, CDR1 is LNHDA, CDR2 SQIVND (reference sequence). Trimming left V 6 bases short and J 4 bases short, with 15 bases between. The sample consisted of central memory CD4+ T cells from blood. This clonotype originated in a young man with type 1 diabetes. This chain uses TRBV19 with TRBJ2-5; D unclear. CDR3 sequence reads: CASRPELGRETQYF. CDR3 nucleotides: TGTGCCAGTAGACCGGAACTCGGACGAGAGACCCAGTACTTC.